This TCR beta chain is from a study of T cell repertoires in cytomegalovirus infection. Study overall: Indications of both CMV infection and matching HLA type were provided by public TCR beta signatures.

The V and J ends lost 2 bases and 8 bases, in that order; junction bases with no gene match: 15. The germline V gene has CDR1 SGHTA and CDR2 FQGNSA. This CDR3 region has 18 residues. In this sample, this clonotype turned up many times. What it binds is unknown. Via MiXCR, TCRdb re-called the reads, giving one row per CDR3 protein. The sample has 200,000 to 300,000 distinct CDR3 sequences, around 13% seen once. Overall study results and limits: In two of eight donors, the top clonotype was HLA-C-restricted CMV-specific.

The sequencing input was PBMCs. This clonotype was obtained from a human donor in good health (CMV status not recorded). Some clones in this sample may be carry-over from other donors' samples. The chain is built from TRBV7-2 and TRBJ2-3, with TRBD2 identical over 11 bases. CDR3 region: CASSLTGLAGYPHPTQYF. The DNA for the CDR3 is TGTGCCAGCAGCTTAACCGGACTAGCGGGCTATCCACACCCTACGCAGTATTTT.